Sequencing of this T cell receptor beta chain was carried out in a study of blood T cell repertoires in COVID-19. About the study: From the United States, Italy and Spain came samples of acute and convalescent COVID-19.

The germline gives CDR1 SGHDT, CDR2 YYEEEE. J lost 6 bases, V lost 0 bases, and 4 bases had no gene match. The CDR3 is 15 amino acids. Original handling: How many nucleated cells were present was estimated from reference gene primer amplification. Some clones are missing from TCRdb's copy, which holds only in-frame ones; the method was immunoSEQ multiplex PCR. V and J calls and clone size are as listed in that table; D and trimming were resolved from the DNA. The table records 200,000 to 300,000 clones, about four fifths of them present only once. It was during active infection that Seattle patients were enrolled and then longitudinally followed.

The receptor comes from a woman aged 80 or over with COVID-19, enrolled during active disease. This chain uses TRBV5-6 with TRBJ1-4, with 8 bases aligning to TRBD1. Sequencing was done on a sample of peripheral blood. The CDR3 sequence: CASSLDTGGDEKLFF. The CDR3 coding sequence is TGTGCCAGCAGCTTGGATACAGGGGGAGATGAAAAACTGTTTTTT. Combining the CDR3 with reference TRBV5-6 and TRBJ1-4 gives the whole variable domain DAGVTQSPTHLIKTRGQQVTLRCSPKSGHDTVSWYQQALGQGPQFIFQYYEEEERQRGNFPDRFSGHQFPNYSSELNVNALLLGDSALYLCASSLDTGGDEKLFFGSGTQLSVL.